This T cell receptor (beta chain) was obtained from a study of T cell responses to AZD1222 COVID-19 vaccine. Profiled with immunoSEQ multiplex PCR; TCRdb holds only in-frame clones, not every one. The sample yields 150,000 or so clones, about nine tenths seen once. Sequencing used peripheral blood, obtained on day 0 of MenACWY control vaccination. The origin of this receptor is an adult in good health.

CDR3 nucleotide sequence: TGCAGTGCTAGTAGAGGGACAGGGTGGAATTCACCCCTCCACTTT. Its translation is CSASRGTGWNSPLHF. J is TRBJ1-6 and V is TRBV20-1, with TRBD1 matching 9 bases. This CDR3 contains 15 residues. Trimming removed 3 bases from V and 7 bases from J; junction bases left unmatched: 7. From germline, CDR1 is DFQATT and CDR2 SNEGSKA (reference sequence).